The TCR beta chain described here comes from a study of blood T cell repertoires in COVID-19. Across the study: The analysed material was cDNA or gDNA that came from T cells, B-cell-depleted T cells, or PBMCs.

Original data processing: Cell counts per sample came from amplifying reference gene primers. Here immunoSEQ multiplex PCR was the method, and the copy in TCRdb shows in-frame clones only, minus some. V and J calls and clone size are those listed in that table; D and trimming were worked out from the DNA. The sample consists of about 170,000 clones, 85% to 90% of them appearing once. The germline V and J ends were trimmed by 0 bases and 6 bases, with 13 bases remaining between them. CDR3 size: 15 residues. Germline values: CDR1 SGHTS, CDR2 YDEGEE. Seattle's cohort entered during active infection and was followed longitudinally.

The source is a woman aged 80 or older with COVID-19, enrolled during active disease. Sequenced input: peripheral blood. This chain uses TRBV5-8 with TRBJ2-4; TRBD2 is a possible D gene (7 bases). In DNA form, the CDR3 reads TGTGCCAGCAGCTTGGAGAGGGGGGGGCGAAACATTCAGTACTTC. It encodes CASSLERGGRNIQYF.